A few counts support the clone carrying this T cell receptor (beta chain). Its antigen remains unidentified. This sample was included in a study of early T cells in non-severe SARS-CoV-2 infection. Whole-study context: Chains were not paired, and sequencing was done on bulk RNA from unsorted whole blood.

Points from the study as a whole: VDJdb matching favored anti-spike CD8 responses, missing private and CD4 specificities.

Researchers attached unique molecular identifiers to individual cDNA molecules. TCRdb redid the calling of the 5' RACE reads with MiXCR, one entry per CDR3 protein. The data contain about 46,000 distinct CDR3 sequences, 9.4% of them singletons. The CDR3 is 19 residues long. Trimming took off 3 bases at V and 0 bases at J, with 24 bases between the two ends. Looked up from germline, CDR1 is KGHSH and CDR2 is LQKENI. The material sequenced was whole blood, taken at baseline. This receptor was obtained from an adult who was a healthcare worker with PCR-confirmed SARS-CoV-2 infection or an uninfected control (not recorded which). J is TRBJ2-7 and V is TRBV18; TRBD1 or TRBD2 may be the D gene (5 bases each). This CDR3 is CASSPVRPGAILSSYEQYF. In nucleotides, the CDR3 is TGTGCCAGCTCACCCGTGAGGCCCGGGGCCATCCTTAGCTCCTACGAGCAGTACTTC.